The clone carrying this T cell receptor beta chain was observed a few times. The antigen is undetermined. This sample stems from a study of blood T cells in healthy people across ages. Whole-study results and caveats: TCR beta diversity tracked closely with naive T cell percentage. Expanded clonotype changes were possibly confounded by unknown donor CMV status.

Alongside a J-beta primer mix, a sample-barcoded 5' primer served in a second PCR lasting roughly 6 to 11 cycles. Each cDNA molecule was tagged by a template-switch adaptor with 12 random nucleotides. One entry per CDR3 protein results from TCRdb running MiXCR on the 5' RACE reads. The sample records 800,000 to 1,000,000 distinct CDR3 sequences, around 48% being singletons. V gave up 5 bases and J gave up 4 bases, with 12 bases separating them. CDR3 length: 14 amino acids. This chain links TRBV12-3 or TRBV12-4 with TRBJ1-5; perhaps TRBD1 as D (6 bases). Sequenced material: blood. This receptor was obtained from a man aged 30 to 39 in good health. This CDR3 reads CASSPDRENQPQHF. DNA of the CDR3: TGTGCCAGCAGTCCGGACAGAGAGAATCAGCCCCAGCATTTT.